This entry lists 30 T cell receptor beta chains sequenced from one sample in a study of PD-1 blockade in mismatch repair-deficient tumors. Produced via immunoSEQ multiplex PCR; TCRdb's table is partial and in-frame only. The table has tens of thousands of clones, more than 65% seen once; the top ten hold under 3%. The material sequenced was peripheral blood, taken 12 weeks after starting pembrolizumab. The source of these receptors is an adult with mismatch repair-deficient cancer.

The chain carries TRBV7-6 and TRBJ2-5; TRBD1 matches 8 bases. V was clipped by 5 bases and J by 5 bases; unmatched bases: 13. Germline V gene sequence: CDR1 SGHVS, CDR2 FNYEAQ. The CDR3 length is 16 residues. CDR3 sequence reads: CASSRDQGAFRETQYF. CDR3 DNA sequence: TGTGCCAGCAGCCGAGACCAGGGGGCATTCAGGGAGACCCAGTACTTC.

The V and J genes are TRBV4-1 and TRBJ1-4; TRBD1 matches 7 bases. V was pared by 2 bases and J by 8 bases, with 26 bases of the junction left unmatched. CDR3 length: 21 residues. Germline CDR1 MGHRA, CDR2 YSYEKL. The CDR3 coding sequence is TGCGCCAGCAGCCAATTAGGGGGGCCGAAGATCCTCTCACAGGGGTCGGAAAAACTGTTTTTT. The encoded protein is CASSQLGGPKILSQGSEKLFF.

This clone was observed once. J is TRBJ1-1 and V is TRBV2; D call uncertain. Trimming stripped 6 bases from V and 3 bases from J, with 11 bases between. Germline values: CDR1 SNHLY, CDR2 FYNNEI. The CDR3 extends over 13 amino acids. Here the CDR3 reads CASRIQLYTEAFF. The CDR3 region has the DNA TGTGCCAGCAGGATCCAACTTTACACTGAAGCTTTCTTT.

The genes are TRBV7-6 and TRBJ2-3, with a possible D match to TRBD2 (7 bases). This CDR3 is 18 amino acids long. The germline V gene encodes CDR1 SGHVS and CDR2 FNYEAQ. Trimming removed 1 base at V and 0 bases at J, with 17 bases between. The CDR3 sequence is CASSLGGGRRSSTDTQYF. The CDR3 nucleotides are TGTGCCAGCAGCTTAGGGGGGGGCAGGCGGTCTAGCACAGATACGCAGTATTTT. Drawing the rest from reference TRBV7-6 and TRBJ2-3, the complete variable domain is GAGVSQSPRYKVTKRGQDVALRCDPISGHVSLYWYRQALGQGPEFLTYFNYEAQQDKSGLPNDRFSAERPEGSISTLTIQRTEQRDSAMYRCASSLGGGRRSSTDTQYFGPGTRLTVL.

V usage is TRBV5-4 and J usage is TRBJ2-7; the D call may be TRBD1 or TRBD2 (5 bases each). CDR3 length: 13 residues. Trimming shortened V by 4 bases and J by 5 bases, and 13 bases separated the two germline ends. CDR1 SGHNT and CDR2 YYREEE come from the germline V gene (reference sequence). The DNA of the CDR3 is TGTGCCAGCAGCGGATACCAGGGACACGAGCAGTACTTC. Its translation: CASSGYQGHEQYF.

The chain's CDR3 is CASSQDTGSYEQYF. The CDR3 DNA is TGTGCCAGCAGCCAAGACACGGGTTCCTACGAGCAGTACTTC. V gene TRBV14 combines with J gene TRBJ2-7; D not resolved. Between the trimmed V and J ends, which lost 0 bases and 1 base, there was a span of 7 bases. The V gene's germline CDR1 is SGHDN and CDR2 FVKESK. This CDR3 has 14 amino acids.

This clone has only one observation. The chain joins TRBV7-3 to TRBJ2-1, with a tentative D call TRBD1 (6 bases). Trimming took 2 bases from V and 6 from J, leaving 14 bases between them. The CDR3 is 15 residues long. Looked up from germline, CDR1 is SGHTA and CDR2 is FQGTGA. CDR3 sequence (DNA): TGTGCCAGCAGCTTACCCGACAGGCTAGGCAATGAGCAGTTCTTC. Translating it yields CASSLPDRLGNEQFF.

V usage is TRBV29-1 and J usage is TRBJ2-1, with TRBD2 matching 14 bases. J lost 9 bases, V lost 2 bases, and 6 bases had no gene match. The CDR3 sequence is 15 residues long. The V gene's germline CDR1 is SQVTM and CDR2 ANQGSEA. The CDR3 sequence is CSVEPGLAGASEQFF. The CDR3 DNA reads TGCAGCGTTGAACCGGGACTAGCGGGAGCTTCTGAGCAGTTCTTC.

This CDR3 reads CASSSGNYGYTF. The CDR3 DNA is TGTGCCAGCAGCTCAGGGAACTATGGCTACACCTTC. The chain uses TRBV11-3 and TRBJ1-2; possible D gene TRBD1, 5 bases. Germline V gene data show CDR1 as SGHNT and CDR2 as YENEEA. The CDR3 has 12 amino acids. Trimming took 4 bases from V and 2 from J, leaving 5 bases between them. Complete variable domain (other parts from reference TRBV11-3 and TRBJ1-2): EAGVVQSPRYKIIEKKQPVAFWCNPISGHNTLYWYLQNLGQGPELLIRYENEEAVDDSQLPKDRFSAERLKGVDSTLKIQPAELGDSAVYLCASSSGNYGYTFGSGTRLTVV.

The V and J genes are TRBV9 and TRBJ1-2; TRBD1 is a possible D gene (5 bases). V lost 0 bases, J lost 3 bases, and 12 bases lay in between. This CDR3 comprises 15 residues. From germline, CDR1 is SGDLS and CDR2 YYNGEE. The CDR3 DNA reads TGTGCCAGCAGCGTAGAAGTGAGGGGCTACTATGGCTACACCTTC. This codes for CASSVEVRGYYGYTF.

This rearrangement joins TRBV10-3 to TRBJ2-3; 8 nucleotides match TRBD2. The CDR3 is made up of 19 amino acids. V lost 0 bases to trimming and J lost 0 bases; unmatched junction nucleotides: 11. Germline-derived CDR1 and CDR2 are ENHRY and SYGVKD. CDR3 coding DNA: TGTGCCATCAGTGAGTCTGGACTAGCTATAATCCCTAGCACAGATACGCAGTATTTT. This encodes CAISESGLAIIPSTDTQYF.

This chain joins TRBV7-2 and TRBJ1-3; D unresolved. Trimming took off 0 bases at V and 0 bases at J, with 9 bases between the two ends. Germline values: CDR1 SGHTA, CDR2 FQGNSA. There are 16 residues in the CDR3. CDR3 sequence: CASSLAGSNSGNTIYF. The CDR3, as DNA: TGTGCCAGCAGCTTAGCTGGGAGCAACTCTGGAAACACCATATATTTT.

The table lists this clone with a count of one. This chain uses TRBV11-3 with TRBJ2-2; 10 bases align to TRBD1. This CDR3 is built from 16 residues. The germline V gene has CDR1 SGHNT and CDR2 YENEEA. Trimming removed 3 bases from V and 6 bases from J; junction bases left unmatched: 7. This CDR3 reads CASSFQRGQGAGELFF. CDR3 nucleotide sequence: TGTGCCAGCAGCTTCCAGAGAGGACAGGGGGCCGGGGAGCTGTTTTTT. Full variable domain (outside the CDR3, taken from reference TRBV11-3 and TRBJ2-2): EAGVVQSPRYKIIEKKQPVAFWCNPISGHNTLYWYLQNLGQGPELLIRYENEEAVDDSQLPKDRFSAERLKGVDSTLKIQPAELGDSAVYLCASSFQRGQGAGELFFGEGSRLTVL.

This chain connects TRBV18 to TRBJ2-1, with D uncertain. V shed 2 bases and J shed 0 bases, with 11 bases lying between them. This CDR3 has 16 residues. Germline values: CDR1 KGHSH, CDR2 LQKENI. In DNA, the CDR3 is TGTGCCAGCTCACCAGGAAGCCAAAGCTCCTACAATGAGCAGTTCTTC. Protein: CASSPGSQSSYNEQFF.

J is TRBJ1-1 and V is TRBV6-1; possible D gene TRBD1, 5 bases. V lost 2 bases, J lost 1 base, and 11 bases lay in between. The CDR3 spans 15 residues. Germline lookup yields CDR1 MNHNS and CDR2 SASEGT. CDR3 DNA: TGTGCCAGCAGTGAACATTGGGGGACGAACACTGAAGCTTTCTTT. Translated, it gives CASSEHWGTNTEAFF.

The V and J genes are TRBV19 and TRBJ2-1, with TRBD2 identical over 15 bases. Germline V CDR1 and CDR2: LNHDA, SQIVND (reference sequence). Trimming took 5 bases from V and 4 from J; bases not matched to a gene: 9. This CDR3 is built from 18 residues. The CDR3 protein is CASSSRTSGRAGYNEQFF. The CDR3 DNA sequence: TGTGCCAGTAGTTCACGGACTAGCGGGAGGGCGGGGTACAATGAGCAGTTCTTC.

The rearrangement links TRBV19 to TRBJ1-6, with 8 bases aligning to TRBD1. The CDR3 totals 14 residues. The germline V gene encodes CDR1 LNHDA and CDR2 SQIVND (reference sequence). V gave up 5 bases and J gave up 10 bases; unmatched junction bases: 7. Written as DNA, the CDR3 is TGTGCCAGTAGTGACGACAGGGGTGGATCACCCCTCCACTTT. Amino acid sequence: CASSDDRGGSPLHF.

This chain uses TRBV7-2 with TRBJ1-2, with a tentative D call TRBD1 (6 bases). This CDR3 contains 13 residues. The germline V gene encodes CDR1 SGHTA and CDR2 FQGNSA. The germline V and J ends were trimmed by 1 base and 7 bases, with 10 bases remaining between them. This CDR3 is CASSLGGGVGYTF. In DNA form, the CDR3 reads TGTGCCAGCAGCTTAGGAGGGGGAGTTGGCTACACCTTC. Supplemented by reference TRBV7-2 and TRBJ1-2, the full variable domain reads GAGVSQSPSNKVTEKGKDVELRCDPISGHTALYWYRQSLGQGLEFLIYFQGNSAPDKSGLPSDRFSAERTGGSVSTLTIQRTQQEDSAVYLCASSLGGGVGYTFGSGTRLTVV.

The rearrangement links TRBV7-9 to TRBJ1-5; a weak D match, TRBD1 (5 bases). The CDR3 consists of 12 residues. From germline, CDR1 is SEHNR and CDR2 FQNEAQ (reference sequence). V lost 3 bases, J lost 10 bases, and 10 bases lay in between. The CDR3 loop is CASSLPGSPQHF. The CDR3 DNA reads TGTGCCAGCAGCTTGCCAGGGTCCCCCCAGCATTTT.

The chain has TRBV19 and TRBJ1-1, with 8 bases that match TRBD1. Germline CDR1 reads LNHDA; CDR2 reads SQIVND (reference sequence). V gave up 1 base and J gave up 7 bases; unmatched junction bases: 8. The length of the CDR3 is 15 residues. The CDR3 DNA follows: TGTGCCAGTAGTATAGTGGCAGGGGGCCGGGGTGAAGCTTTCTTT. Its protein product is CASSIVAGGRGEAFF.

The chain recombines TRBV28 with TRBJ2-5; D might be TRBD2 (5 bases). The CDR3 is 15 residues long. The germline CDR1 and CDR2 sequences are MDHEN and SYDVKM. Trimming pared 8 bases from V and 10 bases from J, leaving 26 bases between. The CDR3 region is CASQDGVGEALSQYF. CDR3 DNA: TGTGCCAGCCAAGACGGGGTGGGAGAGGCCCTGAGCCAGTACTTC. The whole variable domain, remainder taken from reference TRBV28 and TRBJ2-5, is DVKVTQSSRYLVKRTGEKVFLECVQDMDHENMFWYRQDPGLGLRLIYFSYDVKMKEKGDIPEGYSVSREKKERFSLILESASTNQTSMYLCASQDGVGEALSQYFGPGTRLLVL.

The chain recombines TRBV29-1 with TRBJ2-1; no clear D gene. V lost 3 bases, J lost 3 bases, and 6 bases lay in between. The germline gives CDR1 SQVTM, CDR2 ANQGSEA. The CDR3 loop spans 12 amino acids. CDR3 in DNA: TGCAGCGTTGATACTAACTACAATGAGCAGTTCTTC. Translated: CSVDTNYNEQFF.

The chain joins TRBV5-6 to TRBJ1-4; TRBD1 aligns across 7 bases. Germline V gene sequence: CDR1 SGHDT, CDR2 YYEEEE. With 3 bases clipped from V and 6 bases from J, the junction kept 11 bases outside the gene matches. There are 16 residues in the CDR3. CDR3 coding DNA: TGTGCCAGCAGCTCTTCGTACAGGGGTGAAGATGAAAAACTGTTTTTT. This encodes CASSSSYRGEDEKLFF.

The chain employs TRBV5-5 and TRBJ2-3, with TRBD2 matching 11 bases. Germline V CDR1 and CDR2: SGHKS, YYEKEE (reference sequence). Germline trimming cut 5 bases from V and 2 bases from J; bases unmatched to any gene: 4. The CDR3 is 15 residues long. In nucleotides, the CDR3 is TGTGCCAGCAGTTCTAGCGGGAGGCTCACAGATACGCAGTATTTT. Translation gives CASSSSGRLTDTQYF.

This rearrangement joins TRBV7-9 to TRBJ1-5; D gene uncertain. Trimming took off 3 bases at V and 3 bases at J, with 9 bases between the two ends. The CDR3 covers 14 residues. Germline V gene lookup returns CDR1 SEHNR and CDR2 FQNEAQ (reference sequence). The CDR3 nucleotides are TGTGCCAGCAGCTTTGGCCAGATCAATCAGCCCCAGCATTTT. Translating it yields CASSFGQINQPQHF.

This chain uses TRBV9 with TRBJ2-2; no clear D gene. Germline CDR1 is SGDLS and CDR2 is YYNGEE. Trimming cost V 0 bases and J 5 bases, with 8 bases left between them. This CDR3 comprises 14 residues. CDR3 coding DNA: TGTGCCAGCAGCGTAGAGCCGGGTACCGGGGAGCTGTTTTTT. This codes for CASSVEPGTGELFF.

V gene TRBV10-1 combines with J gene TRBJ2-2; TRBD1 matches 11 bases. The V and J ends lost 0 bases and 2 bases, in that order; junction bases with no gene match: 2. The CDR3 is made up of 17 amino acids. Germline-derived CDR1 and CDR2 are WNHNN and SYGVQD (reference sequence). As DNA, the CDR3 is TGCGCCAGCAGTGAGTCGGGGACAGGGGGAAACACCGGGGAGCTGTTTTTT. This encodes CASSESGTGGNTGELFF.

The CDR3: CASSAETTDTQYF. The CDR3 bases are TGTGCCAGCAGCGCCGAGACTACTGATACGCAGTATTTT. The genes are TRBV7-9 and TRBJ2-3; possible D gene TRBD2, 5 bases. Germline lookup yields CDR1 SEHNR and CDR2 FQNEAQ (reference sequence). There are 13 residues in the CDR3. The V end was cut by 5 bases, the J end by 6 bases, with 12 bases between. Using reference TRBV7-9 and TRBJ2-3 for the parts outside the CDR3, the full variable domain is DTGVSQNPRHKITKRGQNVTFRCDPISEHNRLYWYRQTLGQGPEFLTYFQNEAQLEKSRLLSDRFSAERPKGSFSTLEIQRTEQGDSAMYLCASSAETTDTQYFGPGTRLTVL.

The V call is TRBV5-8, the J call TRBJ2-6; TRBD2 is a possible D gene (6 bases). The CDR3 contains 18 residues. The germline CDR1 and CDR2 sequences are SGHTS and YDEGEE. The V end lost 4 bases, the J end lost 0 bases, and 17 bases lay between the germline ends. CDR3 sequence (DNA): TGTGCCAGCAGCCTGATCGCGGGGTGGGCCTCTGGGGCCAACGTCCTGACTTTC. As protein: CASSLIAGWASGANVLTF. Full variable domain (outside the CDR3, taken from reference TRBV5-8 and TRBJ2-6): EAGVTQSPTHLIKTRGQQATLRCSPISGHTSVYWYQQALGLGLQFLLWYDEGEERNRGNFPPRFSGRQFPNYSSELNVNALELEDSALYLCASSLIAGWASGANVLTFGAGSRLTVL.

The chain is built from TRBV29-1 and TRBJ2-2, with D unresolved. CDR1 and CDR2 from the germline V gene are SQVTM and ANQGSEA. This CDR3 spans 13 amino acids. V lost 8 bases, J lost 1 base, and 11 bases lay in between. CDR3 in amino acids: CSSLGGNTGELFF. The CDR3 DNA sequence: TGCAGCTCTCTGGGCGGGAACACCGGGGAGCTGTTTTTT.